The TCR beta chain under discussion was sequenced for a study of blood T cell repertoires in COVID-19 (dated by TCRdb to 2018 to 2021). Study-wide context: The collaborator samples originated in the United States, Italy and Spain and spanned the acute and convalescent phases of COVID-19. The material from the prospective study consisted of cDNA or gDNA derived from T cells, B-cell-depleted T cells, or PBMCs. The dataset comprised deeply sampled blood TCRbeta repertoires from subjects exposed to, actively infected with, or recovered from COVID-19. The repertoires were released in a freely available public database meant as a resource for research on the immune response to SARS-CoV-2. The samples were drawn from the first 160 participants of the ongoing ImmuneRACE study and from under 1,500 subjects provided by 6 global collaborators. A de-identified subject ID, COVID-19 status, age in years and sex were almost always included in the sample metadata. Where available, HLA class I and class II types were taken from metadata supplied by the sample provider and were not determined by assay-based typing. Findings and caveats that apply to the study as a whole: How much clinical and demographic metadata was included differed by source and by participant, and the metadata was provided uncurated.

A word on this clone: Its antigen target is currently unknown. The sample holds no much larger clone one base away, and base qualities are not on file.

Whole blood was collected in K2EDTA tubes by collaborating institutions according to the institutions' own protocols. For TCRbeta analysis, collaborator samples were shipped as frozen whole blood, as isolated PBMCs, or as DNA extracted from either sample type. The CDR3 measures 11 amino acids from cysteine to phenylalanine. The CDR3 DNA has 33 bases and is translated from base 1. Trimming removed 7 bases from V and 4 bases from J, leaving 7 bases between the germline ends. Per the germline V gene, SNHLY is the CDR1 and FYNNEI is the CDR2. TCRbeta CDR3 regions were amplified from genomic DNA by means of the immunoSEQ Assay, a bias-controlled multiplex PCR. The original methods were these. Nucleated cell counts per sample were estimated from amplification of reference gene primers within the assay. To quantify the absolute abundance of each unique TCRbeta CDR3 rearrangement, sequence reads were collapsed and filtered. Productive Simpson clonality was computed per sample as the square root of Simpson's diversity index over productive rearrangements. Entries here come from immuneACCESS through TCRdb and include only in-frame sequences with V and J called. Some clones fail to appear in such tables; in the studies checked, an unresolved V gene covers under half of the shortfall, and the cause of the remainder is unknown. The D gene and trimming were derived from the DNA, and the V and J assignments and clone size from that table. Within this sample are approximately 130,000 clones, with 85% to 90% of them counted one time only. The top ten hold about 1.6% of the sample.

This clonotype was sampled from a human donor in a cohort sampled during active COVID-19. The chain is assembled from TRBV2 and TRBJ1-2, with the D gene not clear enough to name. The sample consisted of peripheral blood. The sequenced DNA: TGTGCCAGCAAGAGGTTCTATGGCTACACCTTC. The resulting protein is CASKRFYGYTF.